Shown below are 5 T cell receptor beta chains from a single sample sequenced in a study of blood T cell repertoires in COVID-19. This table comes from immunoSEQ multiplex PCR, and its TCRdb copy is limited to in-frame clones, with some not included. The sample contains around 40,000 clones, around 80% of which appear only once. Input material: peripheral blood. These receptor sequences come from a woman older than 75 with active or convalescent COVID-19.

The CDR3 coding sequence is TGTGCCAGTAGTGGTCAGATCCCCTTCTACGAGCAGTACTTC. Protein product: CASSGQIPFYEQYF. The chain uses TRBV19 and TRBJ2-7; D unclear. Trimming cost V 5 bases and J 3 bases, with 14 bases left between them. CDR3 length: 14 residues. CDR1 is LNHDA and CDR2 is SQIVND in the germline V gene (reference sequence).

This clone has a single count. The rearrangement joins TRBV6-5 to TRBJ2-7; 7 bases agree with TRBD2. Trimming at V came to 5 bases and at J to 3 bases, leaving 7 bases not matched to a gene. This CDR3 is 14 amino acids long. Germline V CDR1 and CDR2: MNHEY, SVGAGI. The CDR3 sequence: CASSPGTTFYEQYF. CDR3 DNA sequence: TGTGCCAGCAGTCCGGGGACTACTTTCTACGAGCAGTACTTC.

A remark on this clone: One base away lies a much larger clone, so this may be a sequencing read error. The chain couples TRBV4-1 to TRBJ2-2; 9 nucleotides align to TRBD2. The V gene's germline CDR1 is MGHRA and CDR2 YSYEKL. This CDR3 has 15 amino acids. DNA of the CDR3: TGCCCCAGCTGCCGACTAGCGGAGAACACCGGGGAGCTGTTTTTT. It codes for CPSCRLAENTGELFF.

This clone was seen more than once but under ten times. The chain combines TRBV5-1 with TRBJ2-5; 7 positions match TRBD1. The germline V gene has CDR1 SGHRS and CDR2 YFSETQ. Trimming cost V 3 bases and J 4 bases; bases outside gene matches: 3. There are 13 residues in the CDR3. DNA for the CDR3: TGCGCCAGCAGCTACCCAGGGGGAGAGACCCAGTACTTC. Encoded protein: CASSYPGGETQYF.

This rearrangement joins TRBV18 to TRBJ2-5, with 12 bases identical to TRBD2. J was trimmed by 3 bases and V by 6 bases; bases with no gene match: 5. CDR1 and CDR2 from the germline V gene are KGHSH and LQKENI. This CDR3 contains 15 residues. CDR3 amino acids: CASSPRTSGEETQYF. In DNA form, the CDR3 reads TGTGCCAGCTCGCCTCGGACTAGCGGGGAAGAGACCCAGTACTTC. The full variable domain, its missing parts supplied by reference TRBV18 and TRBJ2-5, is NAGVMQNPRHLVRRRGQEARLRCSPMKGHSHVYWYRQLPEEGLKFMVYLQKENIIDESGMPKERFSAEFPKEGPSILRIQQVVRGDSAAYFCASSPRTSGEETQYFGPGTRLLVL.